These T cell receptor beta chains were read from a single sample in a study of human T cells and chemical hapten exposure. One entry per CDR3 protein, called by TCRdb with MiXCR from the RACE reads. The table has about 85,000 distinct CDR3 sequences, 7.5% to 9.5% seen once; the top ten hold just over 2.5%. The sequenced sample was whole blood, obtained in connection with sensitization to the hapten diphenylcyclopropenone (DPC). These TCRs come from a man in his forties or fifties with alopecia areata. Some clones in this sample may be carry-over from other donors' samples. Each CDR3 is given with its conserved first and last residue. A D gene is named only where the DNA matches it firmly. Not every row has a clone size; where given, it reads once, few, many or a size class.

v_gene: TRBV11-1; j_gene: TRBJ1-1; abundance: many; d_gene: -; CDR3nt: TGTGCCAGCAGCTTTGGGGACGCTCGGACTGAAGCTTTCTTT; CDR3aa: CASSFGDARTEAFF
v_gene: TRBV24-1; j_gene: TRBJ2-3; abundance: few; d_gene: -; CDR3nt: TGTGCCACCAGTGATGTGACAGTCACAGATACGCAGTATTTT; CDR3aa: CATSDVTVTDTQYF
v_gene: TRBV29-1; j_gene: TRBJ1-1; abundance: -; d_gene: -; CDR3nt: TGCAGCGTTGCCGAAGGGGCTGACATTGAAGCTTTCTTT; CDR3aa: CSVAEGADIEAFF
v_gene: TRBV15; j_gene: TRBJ2-6; abundance: -; d_gene: TRBD1; CDR3nt: TGTGCCACCAGCAGAGATTCGACAGGGGCTGGGGCCAACGTCCTGACTTTC; CDR3aa: CATSRDSTGAGANVLTF
v_gene: TRBV10-3; j_gene: TRBJ2-7; abundance: -; d_gene: TRBD2; CDR3nt: TGTGCCATCAGCCGGACTAGCCCCACCTACGAGCAGTACTTC; CDR3aa: CAISRTSPTYEQYF
v_gene: TRBV19; j_gene: TRBJ1-2; abundance: few; d_gene: TRBD1; CDR3nt: TGTGCCAGTAGTATGATATTGGGACAGGACTATGGCTACACCTTC; CDR3aa: CASSMILGQDYGYTF
v_gene: TRBV20-1; j_gene: TRBJ1-2; abundance: few; d_gene: -; CDR3nt: TGCAGTGCTCGTTACAGGGAGGACTATGGCTACACCTTC; CDR3aa: CSARYREDYGYTF
v_gene: TRBV14; j_gene: TRBJ2-1; abundance: -; d_gene: -; CDR3nt: TGTGCCAGCAGCCAAGATAAGCGATCCACGGATGAGCAGTTCTTC; CDR3aa: CASSQDKRSTDEQFF
v_gene: TRBV28; j_gene: TRBJ1-1; abundance: few; d_gene: TRBD1; CDR3nt: TGTGCCAGCTGGGGACAGCGCACTGAAGCTTTCTTT; CDR3aa: CASWGQRTEAFF
v_gene: TRBV3-1; j_gene: TRBJ2-3; abundance: many; d_gene: TRBD2; CDR3nt: TGTGCCAGCAGCCAGCTAGCGGGGGAGAGCACAGATACGCAGTATTTT; CDR3aa: CASSQLAGESTDTQYF
v_gene: TRBV28; j_gene: TRBJ1-6; abundance: -; d_gene: -; CDR3nt: TGTGCCAGCAGCAGAATAACAGGGTTGGGAGATTCACCCCTCCACTTT; CDR3aa: CASSRITGLGDSPLHF
v_gene: TRBV5-1; j_gene: TRBJ2-7; abundance: few; d_gene: TRBD2; CDR3nt: TGCGCCAGCAGCTGGGGACTAGCGGTCTCTTCCTACGAGCAGTACTTC; CDR3aa: CASSWGLAVSSYEQYF
v_gene: TRBV30; j_gene: TRBJ1-1; abundance: -; d_gene: TRBD1; CDR3nt: TGTGCCTGGAGCATGGGGACAGGGAGGAAAGCTTTCTTT; CDR3aa: CAWSMGTGRKAFF
v_gene: TRBV4-2; j_gene: TRBJ2-3; abundance: few; d_gene: -; CDR3nt: TGTGCCAGCAGCCTCCCAGCGGACCCACCCACAGATACGCAGTATTTT; CDR3aa: CASSLPADPPTDTQYF
v_gene: TRBV10-3; j_gene: TRBJ2-1; abundance: few; d_gene: TRBD2; CDR3nt: TGTGCCATCAGTAGCCTAGCGGGAGTAGTGTACAATGAGCAGTTCTTC; CDR3aa: CAISSLAGVVYNEQFF
v_gene: TRBV29-1; j_gene: TRBJ2-5; abundance: few; d_gene: -; CDR3nt: TGCAGCGGTGGATCGGGGCAGACCCAGTACTTC; CDR3aa: CSGGSGQTQYF
v_gene: TRBV29-1; j_gene: TRBJ2-5; abundance: -; d_gene: -; CDR3nt: TGCAGCGTTGAGGAAAGGGATAGAGTGAGGACCCAGTACTTC; CDR3aa: CSVEERDRVRTQYF
v_gene: TRBV7-9; j_gene: TRBJ2-3; abundance: -; d_gene: -; CDR3nt: TGTGCCACTGCAACCCCGAGTGGCGTTACGCAGTATTTT; CDR3aa: CATATPSGVTQYF
v_gene: TRBV2; j_gene: TRBJ1-6; abundance: -; d_gene: TRBD1; CDR3nt: TGTGCCAGCCGAGAAAGGACAGGGGAAAATTCACCCCTCCACTTT; CDR3aa: CASRERTGENSPLHF
v_gene: TRBV2; j_gene: TRBJ2-7; abundance: few; d_gene: -; CDR3nt: TGTGCCAGCAGTGCTTTACAGTCCTACGAGCAGTACTTC; CDR3aa: CASSALQSYEQYF
v_gene: TRBV28; j_gene: TRBJ1-4; abundance: many; d_gene: -; CDR3nt: TGTGCCAGCAGTCAAAAGGCTCCCGTCGCTAATGAAAAACTGTTTTTT; CDR3aa: CASSQKAPVANEKLFF
v_gene: TRBV9; j_gene: TRBJ2-2; abundance: -; d_gene: -; CDR3nt: TGTGCCAGCAGCCAGGACTCTAACACCGGGGAGCTGTTTTTT; CDR3aa: CASSQDSNTGELFF
v_gene: TRBV30; j_gene: TRBJ1-2; abundance: few; d_gene: -; CDR3nt: TGTGCCTGGAGAGTGCGGGGGGGGGCTAACTATGGCTACACCTTC; CDR3aa: CAWRVRGGANYGYTF
v_gene: TRBV6-2/TRBV6-3; j_gene: TRBJ2-7; abundance: many; d_gene: TRBD2; CDR3nt: TGTGCCAGCAGAGCTAGCGGGGAGCGGTACGAGCAGTACTTC; CDR3aa: CASRASGERYEQYF
v_gene: TRBV6-5; j_gene: TRBJ1-1; abundance: few; d_gene: -; CDR3nt: TGTGCCAGCAGTTACCATGCTTTGGGAGTCACTGAAGCTTTCTTT; CDR3aa: CASSYHALGVTEAFF
v_gene: TRBV18; j_gene: TRBJ1-1; abundance: -; d_gene: -; CDR3nt: TGTGCCAGCTCAGCAGTTGGCGAAGGGCTTGGCACTGAAGCTTTCTTT; CDR3aa: CASSAVGEGLGTEAFF
v_gene: TRBV4-1; j_gene: TRBJ2-5; abundance: -; d_gene: -; CDR3nt: TGCGCCAGCAGCCCGTTGAAAGGACACCAAGAGACCCAGTACTTC; CDR3aa: CASSPLKGHQETQYF
v_gene: TRBV11-3; j_gene: TRBJ2-1; abundance: many; d_gene: TRBD2; CDR3nt: TGTGCCAGCAGCTCTAGCGGGAGGGGCGATGAGCAGTTCTTC; CDR3aa: CASSSSGRGDEQFF
v_gene: TRBV4-3; j_gene: TRBJ1-2; abundance: few; d_gene: -; CDR3nt: TGCGCCAGCAGCCAAGAGAACTATGGCTACACCTTC; CDR3aa: CASSQENYGYTF
v_gene: TRBV20-1; j_gene: TRBJ2-7; abundance: -; d_gene: -; CDR3nt: TGCAGTGCTAGCCCTTACTCCGCTCCCGAGCAGTACTTC; CDR3aa: CSASPYSAPEQYF
v_gene: TRBV9; j_gene: TRBJ2-6; abundance: few; d_gene: TRBD1; CDR3nt: TGTGCCAGCAGCGTCGGGACAGGGAGGATTGGGGCCAACGTCCTGACTTTC; CDR3aa: CASSVGTGRIGANVLTF
v_gene: TRBV19; j_gene: TRBJ1-2; abundance: -; d_gene: -; CDR3nt: TGTGCCAGTAGTGCCCAGAAGACAGCGACGTATGGCTACACCTTC; CDR3aa: CASSAQKTATYGYTF
v_gene: TRBV27; j_gene: TRBJ2-7; abundance: -; d_gene: TRBD1; CDR3nt: TGTGCCAGCAGTAGCCGACAGGGAGTGTACGAGCAGTACTTC; CDR3aa: CASSSRQGVYEQYF
v_gene: TRBV20-1; j_gene: TRBJ1-5; abundance: many; d_gene: TRBD1; CDR3nt: TGCAGTGCTAGAGACCCCAGGGGGCTTAGCAATCAGCCCCAGCATTTT; CDR3aa: CSARDPRGLSNQPQHF
v_gene: TRBV14; j_gene: TRBJ1-4; abundance: -; d_gene: -; CDR3nt: TGTGCCAGCAGCCAAGTATACAGGGAGGGAGAAAAACTGTTTTTT; CDR3aa: CASSQVYREGEKLFF
v_gene: TRBV29-1; j_gene: TRBJ2-1; abundance: -; d_gene: -; CDR3nt: TGCAGCGTTGTGGGGGACATCGGGCCAGGTGAGCAGTTCTTC; CDR3aa: CSVVGDIGPGEQFF
v_gene: TRBV20-1; j_gene: TRBJ2-7; abundance: many; d_gene: TRBD2; CDR3nt: TGCAGTGCTAGACCCTACACCCTAGCGGCCTCCTACGAGCAGTACTTC; CDR3aa: CSARPYTLAASYEQYF
v_gene: TRBV7-9; j_gene: TRBJ2-4; abundance: -; d_gene: TRBD1; CDR3nt: TGTGCCAGCAGCTTAGCCATGCAGGGGGCGAGAGCCAAAAACATTCAGTACTTC; CDR3aa: CASSLAMQGARAKNIQYF
v_gene: TRBV6-2/TRBV6-3; j_gene: TRBJ1-1; abundance: -; d_gene: -; CDR3nt: TGTGCCAGCAGTTACGCGACGGTGTGGAGAGCTTTCTTT; CDR3aa: CASSYATVWRAFF
v_gene: TRBV5-6; j_gene: TRBJ2-3; abundance: many; d_gene: TRBD2; CDR3nt: TGTGCCAGCAGCCTCCCACTAGCGGGAGTAGATACGCAGTATTTT; CDR3aa: CASSLPLAGVDTQYF
v_gene: TRBV19; j_gene: TRBJ2-2; abundance: many; d_gene: -; CDR3nt: TGTGCCAGTAGTATTCAGGGGGGGACTACCGGGGAGCTGTTTTTT; CDR3aa: CASSIQGGTTGELFF
v_gene: TRBV18; j_gene: TRBJ2-3; abundance: few; d_gene: TRBD1; CDR3nt: TGTGCCAGCTCACCACGGGACAGAGTTAGCACAGATACGCAGTATTTT; CDR3aa: CASSPRDRVSTDTQYF
v_gene: TRBV20-1; j_gene: TRBJ2-1; abundance: many; d_gene: TRBD2; CDR3nt: TGCAGTGCTAGGTTGCAGACTAGCGGGACCAATGAGCAGTTCTTC; CDR3aa: CSARLQTSGTNEQFF
v_gene: TRBV6-1; j_gene: TRBJ2-7; abundance: -; d_gene: TRBD1; CDR3nt: TGTGCCAGCAGTGAGGGACAGGGGATCTACGAGCAGTACTTC; CDR3aa: CASSEGQGIYEQYF
v_gene: TRBV7-2; j_gene: TRBJ2-7; abundance: -; d_gene: -; CDR3nt: TGTGCCAGCAGCTTAGAGGGGCCCTACGAGCAGTACTTC; CDR3aa: CASSLEGPYEQYF
v_gene: TRBV30; j_gene: TRBJ1-5; abundance: few; d_gene: -; CDR3nt: TGTGCCTGGAGTGGCGGGGACAATCAGCCCCAGCATTTT; CDR3aa: CAWSGGDNQPQHF
v_gene: TRBV10-3; j_gene: TRBJ1-1; abundance: many; d_gene: -; CDR3nt: TGTGCCATCAGTGAGTTTCGCACCCCGGGACTGAACACTGAAGCTTTCTTT; CDR3aa: CAISEFRTPGLNTEAFF
v_gene: TRBV5-4; j_gene: TRBJ2-2; abundance: few; d_gene: TRBD2; CDR3nt: TGTGCCAGCAGCTTGAAACTAGCGGGATCTTTGAACACCGGGGAGCTGTTTTTT; CDR3aa: CASSLKLAGSLNTGELFF
v_gene: TRBV19; j_gene: TRBJ2-1; abundance: -; d_gene: -; CDR3nt: TGTGCCAGTAGGACCCGAGGAGGCTCCTACAATGAGCAGTTCTTC; CDR3aa: CASRTRGGSYNEQFF
v_gene: TRBV9; j_gene: TRBJ2-7; abundance: many; d_gene: -; CDR3nt: TGTGCCAGCAGTGGCCGAGCGGGCGAGTCCTACGAGCAGTACTTC; CDR3aa: CASSGRAGESYEQYF
v_gene: TRBV4-2; j_gene: TRBJ2-1; abundance: -; d_gene: TRBD2; CDR3nt: TGTGCCAGCAGCCAAGGACGTGGGCTAGCGGGAGCCAATGAGCAGTTCTTC; CDR3aa: CASSQGRGLAGANEQFF
v_gene: TRBV28; j_gene: TRBJ2-7; abundance: many; d_gene: -; CDR3nt: TGTGCCACTACTCGAGAATGGGCCTACGAGCAGTACTTC; CDR3aa: CATTREWAYEQYF
v_gene: TRBV12-5; j_gene: TRBJ1-1; abundance: medium-sized; d_gene: TRBD1; CDR3nt: TGTGCTAGTGGCCGGGACAGGGTGAACACTGAAGCTTTCTTT; CDR3aa: CASGRDRVNTEAFF
v_gene: TRBV6-2/TRBV6-3; j_gene: TRBJ2-7; abundance: many; d_gene: -; CDR3nt: TGTGCCAGCAGTTACTCCACCATTCAAGCCGGGAGTAACTTC; CDR3aa: CASSYSTIQAGSNF
v_gene: TRBV6-2/TRBV6-3; j_gene: TRBJ2-5; abundance: -; d_gene: -; CDR3nt: TGTGCCAGCAGTTCGTGGGGACTCCAAGAGACCCAGTACTTC; CDR3aa: CASSSWGLQETQYF